This entry lists 21 T cell receptor beta chains sequenced from one sample in a study of spatial heterogeneity in lung cancer. Their cognate antigens are unknown. Time point here: sample taken at primary tumor resection. General study results and limits: In tumors, expanded intratumoral alpha and beta TCR counts tracked mutation counts.

TCRdb re-analysed the 5' RACE reads in MiXCR, keeping a single row per CDR3 protein. The table includes about 800 distinct CDR3 sequences, about 15% detected once. This specimen was lung tumor tissue, taken at surgery. The source of these receptors is a male donor with early-stage non-small cell lung cancer.

The chain links TRBV6-5 to TRBJ2-3; D might be TRBD2 (6 bases). V was shortened by 2 bases and J by 3 bases, with 12 bases between the two germline ends. The CDR3 covers 15 residues. Germline V gene lookup returns CDR1 MNHEY and CDR2 SVGAGI. CDR3 region: CASSYQASETDTQYF. CDR3 nucleotides: TGTGCCAGCAGTTACCAGGCTAGCGAGACAGATACGCAGTATTTT.

In its sample, this clonotype is medium-sized (0.01 to 0.1%). J is TRBJ2-7 and V is TRBV5-5; D gene unclear. This CDR3 has 12 residues. Trimming cost V 0 bases and J 12 bases, with 13 bases left between them. Germline CDR1 SGHKS, CDR2 YYEKEE (reference sequence). CDR3 loop: CASSLESPWVYF. CDR3 in DNA: TGTGCCAGCAGCTTGGAGAGTCCTTGGGTGTACTTC.

In its sample, this clonotype ranks as medium-sized. V gene TRBV3-1 combines with J gene TRBJ1-6; D possibly corresponds to TRBD1 (5 bases). The CDR3 totals 17 residues. Germline CDR1 reads LGHDT; CDR2 reads YNNKEL (reference sequence). Trimming took off 0 bases at V and 3 bases at J, with 12 bases between the two ends. The CDR3 DNA reads TGTGCCAGCAGCCAAGAGTGGGGGGGGTACTATAATTCACCCCTCCACTTT. It translates to CASSQEWGGYYNSPLHF.

The CDR3 DNA reads as TGTGCCAGCAGCCCCGACCCGGACGGGCTCACTGAAGCTTTCTTT. This sequence encodes CASSPDPDGLTEAFF. The chain employs TRBV5-6 and TRBJ1-1; no firm D call. V lost 4 bases to trimming and J lost 4 bases, with 17 bases between them. Germline values: CDR1 SGHDT, CDR2 YYEEEE. The CDR3 loop spans 15 amino acids. Full variable domain (remainder filled in from reference TRBV5-6 and TRBJ1-1): DAGVTQSPTHLIKTRGQQVTLRCSPKSGHDTVSWYQQALGQGPQFIFQYYEEEERQRGNFPDRFSGHQFPNYSSELNVNALLLGDSALYLCASSPDPDGLTEAFFGQGTRLTVV.

In its sample, this clonotype is large. The chain is built from TRBV20-1 and TRBJ1-1; D is unresolved. Germline V gene data show CDR1 as DFQATT and CDR2 as SNEGSKA (reference sequence). V was shortened by 6 bases and J by 1 base, with 15 bases between the two germline ends. This CDR3 contains 14 residues. The CDR3 sequence: CSAPRRIGNTEAFF. CDR3 DNA: TGCAGTGCCCCCCGGCGGATAGGGAACACTGAAGCTTTCTTT.

This clonotype is labeled large. The chain joins TRBV14 to TRBJ2-3, with 8 bases aligning to TRBD2. Germline CDR1 is SGHDN and CDR2 is FVKESK. The V and J ends lost 5 bases and 5 bases, in that order; junction bases with no gene match: 12. The CDR3 covers 16 residues. CDR3 in DNA: TGTGCCAGCAGCGAATTGAGGCGGGGGGCCGGAGATACGCAGTATTTT. As protein: CASSELRRGAGDTQYF.

This clonotype rates as large. The chain combines TRBV5-1 with TRBJ1-2, with D tentatively TRBD1 (5 bases). The CDR3 contains 13 residues. CDR1 is SGHRS and CDR2 is YFSETQ in the germline V gene. Trimming pared 4 bases from V and 7 bases from J, leaving 14 bases between. The CDR3 loop reads CASSDRDDTGYTF. The CDR3 nucleotides are TGCGCCAGCAGCGACCGGGACGATACTGGCTACACCTTC.

By proportion, this clonotype is large. This chain links TRBV5-1 with TRBJ1-2; the D gene is possibly TRBD1 (5 bases). CDR1 and CDR2 from the germline V gene are SGHRS and YFSETQ. Trimming removed 6 bases at V and 6 bases at J, with 15 bases between. The CDR3 is 13 residues long. The DNA for the CDR3 is TGCGCCAGCACTATTCAGGGCGGACATGGCTACACCTTC. Its protein product is CASTIQGGHGYTF. The full variable domain, in which reference TRBV5-1 and TRBJ1-2 provide the parts outside the CDR3, is KAGVTQTPRYLIKTRGQQVTLSCSPISGHRSVSWYQQTPGQGLQFLFEYFSETQRNKGNFPGRFSGRQFSNSRSEMNVSTLELGDSALYLCASTIQGGHGYTFGSGTRLTVV.

By share, this clonotype ranks as large (0.1 to 1%). V is TRBV20-1 and J is TRBJ1-5; D may be TRBD1 (6 bases). With 5 bases removed from V and 0 bases from J, the gap between germline ends came to 11 bases. The CDR3 extends over 14 amino acids. In germline, CDR1 is DFQATT, CDR2 SNEGSKA (reference sequence). The CDR3 sequence is CSAPQGNSNQPQHF. The CDR3, as DNA: TGCAGTGCTCCGCAGGGGAATAGCAATCAGCCCCAGCATTTT.

This clonotype occurred a few times. Without the conserved terminal phenylalanine or tryptophan, this CDR3 likely stems from a read error. No DNA is shown, since the ends of the CDR3 on it are uncertain; the CDR3 is the one TCRdb lists. The chain uses TRBV3-1 and TRBJ2-3; TRBD1 is taken as the D call from the table, unchecked against the DNA. Per the germline V gene, CDR1 is LGHDT and CDR2 is YNNKEL (reference sequence). The CDR3 sequence runs 15 residues, both termini included. The CDR3 loop is CASSQGSNTGRDPVV.

By sample share, this clonotype is medium-sized (0.01 to 0.1%). The chain is built from TRBV7-2 and TRBJ2-3; no definite D call. In germline, CDR1 is SGHTA, CDR2 FQGNSA. The CDR3 extends over 12 amino acids. Deletions cut 6 bases from V and 6 bases from J, with 10 bases between. The CDR3, as DNA: TGTGCCAGCAGTCCCTCTCGGGATACGCAGTATTTT. Protein product: CASSPSRDTQYF.

In this sample, this clonotype is large. V gene TRBV11-2 combines with J gene TRBJ1-2; 8 bases are a match to TRBD1. CDR3 length: 15 amino acids. The germline V gene has CDR1 SGHAT and CDR2 FQNNGV. Germline trimming cut 8 bases from V and 4 bases from J; bases unmatched to any gene: 12. The CDR3 region has the DNA TGTGCCAGCGGGGGCTGGACAGGGCGCGGCTATGGCTACACCTTC. This codes for CASGGWTGRGYGYTF. The full variable domain, in which reference TRBV11-2 and TRBJ1-2 provide the parts outside the CDR3, is EAGVAQSPRYKIIEKRQSVAFWCNPISGHATLYWYQQILGQGPKLLIQFQNNGVVDDSQLPKDRFSAERLKGVDSTLKIQPAKLEDSAVYLCASGGWTGRGYGYTFGSGTRLTVV.

This rearrangement joins TRBV3-1 to TRBJ1-3; no firm D call. CDR3 length: 15 amino acids. The germline V and J ends were trimmed by 1 base and 2 bases, with 9 bases remaining between them. CDR1 LGHDT and CDR2 YNNKEL come from the germline V gene (reference sequence). DNA for the CDR3: TGTGCCAGCAGCCAAGTTAGTCAGCCTGGAAACACCATATATTTT. It yields the protein CASSQVSQPGNTIYF.

V usage is TRBV28 and J usage is TRBJ1-1; TRBD1 is a possible D gene (6 bases). V lost 6 bases and J 4 bases, leaving 15 bases between the germline ends. The germline gives CDR1 MDHEN, CDR2 SYDVKM. The CDR3 is 14 amino acids. The CDR3 bases are TGTGCCAGCAGGGAACAGGGAGGAAGCACTGAAGCTTTCTTT. This translates into CASREQGGSTEAFF.

The chain links TRBV6-1 to TRBJ2-2, with D unclear. The CDR3 has 15 residues. V was shortened by 2 bases and J by 1 base, with 8 bases between the two germline ends. Germline assignment: CDR1 MNHNS and CDR2 SASEGT. CDR3 loop: CASSESTQNTGELFF. CDR3 nucleotide sequence: TGTGCCAGCAGTGAAAGTACACAGAACACCGGGGAGCTGTTTTTT.

The DNA for the CDR3 is TGCGCCAGCAGTGACAGGGGATTTATGAACACTGAAGCTTTCTTT. It encodes CASSDRGFMNTEAFF. The chain recombines TRBV10-2 with TRBJ1-1, with D tentatively TRBD1 (6 bases). The CDR3 runs to 15 residues. The germline CDR1 and CDR2 sequences are WSHSY and SAAADI. V was shortened by 3 bases and J by 0 bases, with 11 bases between the two germline ends.

This chain links TRBV7-9 with TRBJ1-5; TRBD1 might be the D (6 bases). There are 14 residues in the CDR3. Germline-derived CDR1 and CDR2 are SEHNR and FQNEAQ (reference sequence). V lost 5 bases to trimming and J lost 11 bases, with 19 bases between them. CDR3 nucleotide sequence: TGTGCCAGCAGCCACGAGGGACACCCTACAGCCCAGCATTTT. It codes for CASSHEGHPTAQHF.

By share, this clonotype ranks as medium-sized. The chain has TRBV15 and TRBJ2-5, with 9 positions matching TRBD2. After removal of 0 bases from V and 5 bases from J, the junction contained 4 bases not matched to a gene. CDR1 and CDR2 (germline): LNHNV, YYDKDF (reference sequence). The CDR3 consists of 15 residues. The CDR3: CATSRDLLAGETQYF. CDR3 coding DNA: TGTGCCACCAGCAGAGACTTACTAGCGGGCGAGACCCAGTACTTC.

This clonotype was counted between two and nine times. The rearrangement joins TRBV27 to TRBJ2-7; 7 bases map to TRBD1. The V segment lost 6 bases and the J segment 13 bases; nucleotides outside the gene matches: 9. CDR1 is MNHEY and CDR2 is SMNVEV in the germline V gene (reference sequence). There are 11 residues in the CDR3. CDR3 in DNA: TGTGCCAGCAGCAACCGGGACAGACTCTACTTC. Translating it yields CASSNRDRLYF.

By frequency in the sample, this clonotype is medium-sized. The chain employs TRBV18 and TRBJ2-4; 8 bases line up with TRBD1. This CDR3 has 16 residues. V lost 5 bases to trimming and J lost 1 base; unmatched junction nucleotides: 7. The V gene's germline CDR1 is KGHSH and CDR2 LQKENI. Written as DNA, the CDR3 is TGTGCCAGCTCAGGATTGACAGGGGCGGCCAAAAACATTCAGTACTTC. Its protein is CASSGLTGAAKNIQYF.

This clonotype is large in the sample. The J gene is TRBJ1-5, the V gene TRBV19, with a weak D call TRBD1 (6 bases). Looked up from germline, CDR1 is LNHDA and CDR2 is SQIVND (reference sequence). The CDR3 contains 15 residues. V gave up 1 base and J gave up 6 bases, with 13 bases separating them. The CDR3 DNA is TGTGCCAGTAGTATAGTTACAGGGTTTTTTCAGCCCCAGCATTTT. Translating it yields CASSIVTGFFQPQHF.